This is a list of T cell receptor beta chains from one sample in a study of T cell repertoires in cytomegalovirus infection. In TCRdb, the reads were re-called with MiXCR into one record per CDR3 protein. The top ten clones hold about 4.6% of a sample with 150,000 to 200,000 distinct CDR3 sequences, less than 9.5% of them seen once. Sequencing was done on a sample of PBMCs. Receptor source: a human donor in good health (CMV status not recorded). Some clones in this sample may be carry-over from other donors' samples. CDR3s include the opening cysteine and the closing phenylalanine or tryptophan. D genes are given only for firm matches. Clone size is shown for a subset of rows, as once, few, many or a class of expanded clone.

d_gene	j_gene	v_gene	len	abundance	CDR3aa	CDR3nt
-	TRBJ2-4	TRBV14	12	-	CASSHSRTLQYF	TGTGCCAGCAGCCATTCTCGGACATTACAGTACTTC
-	TRBJ2-3	TRBV6-2/TRBV6-3	15	many	CASSFQGRATDTQYF	TGTGCCAGCAGTTTCCAGGGGAGGGCCACAGATACGCAGTATTTT
TRBD1	TRBJ2-7	TRBV12-3/TRBV12-4	14	few	CASSQGGPSYEQYF	TGTGCCAGCAGCCAAGGGGGCCCTTCCTACGAGCAGTACTTC
-	TRBJ1-1	TRBV2	13	many	CASKPDRNTEAFF	TGTGCCAGCAAACCGGACAGGAACACTGAAGCTTTCTTT
TRBD1	TRBJ1-5	TRBV19	15	-	CASHLGGLVHQPQHF	TGTGCCAGTCATCTAGGGGGCTTGGTGCATCAGCCCCAGCATTTT
-	TRBJ1-5	TRBV11-2	15	-	CASSGGLVGNQPQHF	TGTGCCAGCAGCGGGGGGTTGGTAGGGAATCAGCCCCAGCATTTT
TRBD1	TRBJ1-2	TRBV6-1	16	many	CASRYTWTTGEYGYTF	TGTGCCAGCAGATACACTTGGACGACAGGGGAATATGGCTACACCTTC
-	TRBJ2-5	TRBV6-1	15	few	CASSWSRTLQETQYF	TGTGCCAGCAGTTGGAGTAGGACACTCCAAGAGACCCAGTACTTC
TRBD1	TRBJ2-7	TRBV11-2	13	many	CASSRTGDNEQYF	TGTGCCAGCAGCCGGACAGGGGACAACGAGCAGTACTTC
TRBD1	TRBJ1-1	TRBV18	13	few	CASSRGQEGHPFF	TGTGCCAGCTCACGCGGACAGGAGGGACACCCTTTCTTT
TRBD1	TRBJ1-2	TRBV7-2	13	many	CASSLVQGQGYTF	TGTGCCAGCAGCTTGGTTCAGGGACAGGGCTACACCTTC
-	TRBJ1-5	TRBV20-1	13	many	CSARGDPSQPQHF	TGCAGTGCTAGGGGGGACCCAAGTCAGCCCCAGCATTTT
-	TRBJ2-5	TRBV27	14	many	CASSTLLGQETQYF	TGTGCCAGCAGCACCCTCCTTGGCCAAGAGACCCAGTACTTC
-	TRBJ1-1	TRBV7-6	16	many	CASSLDVGQLNTEAFF	TGTGCCAGCAGCTTAGATGTCGGACAGTTGAACACTGAAGCTTTCTTT
TRBD1	TRBJ2-7	TRBV6-1	14	many	CATRSRDSSYEQYF	TGTGCCACCCGGAGCCGGGACAGCAGTTACGAGCAGTACTTC
-	TRBJ1-1	TRBV12-3/TRBV12-4	12	-	CASSWGNTEAFF	TGTGCCAGCAGTTGGGGGAACACTGAAGCTTTCTTT
-	TRBJ2-5	TRBV28	14	-	CASSTDGIQETQYF	TGTGCCAGCAGTACCGACGGAATCCAAGAGACCCAGTACTTC
-	TRBJ1-2	TRBV2	11	many	CASGEGYGYTF	TGTGCCAGCGGGGAGGGGTATGGCTACACCTTC
-	TRBJ2-4	TRBV7-8	14	many	CASRTRGSKNIQYF	TGTGCCAGTCGGACCCGGGGGTCCAAAAACATTCAGTACTTC
TRBD1	TRBJ2-7	TRBV28	17	many	CASSPPSTGTGSYEQYF	TGTGCCAGCAGTCCCCCTTCAACCGGGACAGGGAGCTACGAGCAGTACTTC
-	TRBJ2-5	TRBV7-2	13	many	CASSFGLQETQYF	TGTGCCAGCAGCTTCGGTCTTCAAGAGACCCAGTACTTC
-	TRBJ2-7	TRBV7-3	14	many	CASSPWDNSYEQYF	TGTGCCAGCAGCCCGTGGGACAACTCCTACGAGCAGTACTTC
-	TRBJ2-7	TRBV7-2	14	many	CASSLGAAYPEQYF	TGTGCCAGCAGCTTAGGCGCGGCCTACCCCGAGCAGTACTTC
TRBD1	TRBJ2-7	TRBV28	15	many	CASSPRRGGLYEQYF	TGTGCCAGCAGTCCCCGTAGAGGGGGCCTCTACGAGCAGTACTTC
TRBD2	TRBJ2-4	TRBV29-1	13	many	CSVVGLADHIQYF	TGCAGCGTCGTCGGACTAGCGGACCACATTCAGTACTTC
-	TRBJ1-5	TRBV5-8	17	many	CASSLGPGPYSNQPQHF	TGTGCCAGCAGCTTGGGGCCCGGACCCTATAGCAATCAGCCCCAGCATTTT
-	TRBJ2-5	TRBV7-2	16	few	CASSLNGAGWGETQYF	TGTGCCAGCAGCTTAAATGGGGCAGGCTGGGGGGAGACCCAGTACTTC
TRBD1	TRBJ2-7	TRBV6-2/TRBV6-3	16	-	CASSYSPRQGSYEQYF	TGTGCCAGCAGTTACTCGCCGCGACAGGGTTCGTACGAGCAGTACTTC
-	TRBJ2-5	TRBV7-9	12	few	CASSPTSETQYF	TGTGCCAGCAGCCCGACCAGCGAGACCCAGTACTTC
TRBD2	TRBJ2-5	TRBV7-9	19	many	CASSHGPGLAGGVEETQYF	TGTGCCAGCAGCCACGGGCCCGGACTAGCGGGAGGGGTCGAAGAGACCCAGTACTTC
TRBD1	TRBJ1-6	TRBV20-1	14	many	CSASRGQGNSPLHF	TGCAGTGCTAGTCGGGGACAGGGTAATTCACCCCTCCACTTT
TRBD1	TRBJ2-7	TRBV7-8	16	many	CASSLALLDRGEEQYF	TGTGCCAGCAGCTTAGCGCTCTTGGACAGGGGTGAGGAGCAGTACTTC
-	TRBJ1-1	TRBV7-9	12	-	CASTQVGGKAFF	TGTGCCAGCACCCAGGTGGGGGGGAAGGCTTTCTTT
-	TRBJ2-7	TRBV4-3	15	many	CASSQEFHIAYEQYF	TGCGCCAGCAGCCAAGAGTTTCACATCGCCTACGAGCAGTACTTC
-	TRBJ1-5	TRBV6-5	14	many	CASSYMAGVQPQHF	TGTGCCAGCAGTTACATGGCAGGGGTTCAGCCCCAGCATTTT
-	TRBJ1-6	TRBV7-2	18	few	CASSSLGRGANYNSPLHF	TGTGCCAGCAGCTCTCTGGGACGCGGCGCTAACTATAATTCACCCCTCCACTTT
-	TRBJ2-2	TRBV4-1	14	many	CASSKTTNTGELFF	TGCGCCAGCAGCAAGACTACGAACACCGGGGAGCTGTTTTTT
-	TRBJ2-3	TRBV4-1	18	-	CASSRSAAQGTGTDTQYF	TGCGCCAGCAGCCGATCAGCGGCGCAGGGTACGGGCACAGATACGCAGTATTTT
-	TRBJ1-2	TRBV14	11	-	CASSQAGGYTF	TGTGCCAGCAGCCAGGCAGGTGGCTACACCTTC
TRBD1	TRBJ1-5	TRBV4-1	15	many	CASSPWDSTHQPQHF	TGCGCCAGCAGCCCATGGGACAGCACCCATCAGCCCCAGCATTTT
-	TRBJ2-7	TRBV7-2	13	few	CASSIGPDREQYF	TGTGCCAGCAGCATCGGACCTGACCGGGAGCAGTACTTC
TRBD1	TRBJ1-4	TRBV12-3/TRBV12-4	15	-	CASSLGRGANEKLFF	TGTGCCAGCAGTCTCGGCAGGGGGGCTAATGAAAAACTGTTTTTT
-	TRBJ2-1	TRBV29-1	13	few	CSVDLSSYNEQFF	TGCAGCGTTGATCTAAGCTCCTACAATGAGCAGTTCTTC
TRBD1	TRBJ2-5	TRBV5-6	17	many	CASSQRRTGEGQETQYF	TGTGCCAGCAGCCAACGACGGACAGGGGAGGGCCAAGAGACCCAGTACTTC
-	TRBJ1-4	TRBV7-6	15	many	CASSFGGTTNEKLFF	TGTGCCAGCAGCTTCGGGGGGACAACTAATGAAAAACTGTTTTTT
-	TRBJ2-3	TRBV5-3	12	few	CASSQQTDTQYF	TGTGCCAGCAGCCAGCAAACAGATACGCAGTATTTT
-	TRBJ1-1	TRBV6-2/TRBV6-3	15	many	CASRAGTSKNTEAFF	TGTGCCAGCAGAGCCGGGACATCAAAGAACACTGAAGCTTTCTTT
TRBD1	TRBJ1-5	TRBV4-2	17	many	CASSQEWGQNSNQPQHF	TGTGCCAGCAGCCAAGAGTGGGGACAGAATAGCAATCAGCCCCAGCATTTT
TRBD1	TRBJ1-2	TRBV19	16	many	CASSSRDRLRNYGYTF	TGTGCCAGTTCGTCCCGGGACAGGTTGAGGAACTATGGCTACACCTTC
-	TRBJ1-1	TRBV20-1	17	many	CSARDWGSPLGNTEAFF	TGCAGTGCTAGAGATTGGGGAAGTCCCCTAGGGAACACTGAAGCTTTCTTT
-	TRBJ1-6	TRBV12-3/TRBV12-4	13	-	CASRGVYNSPIHF	TGTGCCAGCAGAGGCGTTTATAATTCACCCATCCACTTC
TRBD2	TRBJ2-1	TRBV28	17	many	CASSFYPSGSPYNEQFF	TGTGCCAGCAGTTTCTACCCTAGCGGGAGCCCCTACAATGAGCAGTTCTTC
-	TRBJ1-2	TRBV19	14	-	CATYPAGAPDGYTF	TGTGCCACCTACCCTGCGGGGGCGCCAGATGGCTACACCTTC
-	TRBJ1-5	TRBV7-8	15	many	CASSRLPGGNQPQHF	TGTGCCAGCAGCAGATTACCTGGGGGCAATCAGCCCCAGCATTTT
-	TRBJ1-2	TRBV13	16	many	CASSIGAPLTGGGYTF	TGTGCCAGCAGCATAGGGGCCCCTTTGACAGGCGGTGGCTACACCTTC